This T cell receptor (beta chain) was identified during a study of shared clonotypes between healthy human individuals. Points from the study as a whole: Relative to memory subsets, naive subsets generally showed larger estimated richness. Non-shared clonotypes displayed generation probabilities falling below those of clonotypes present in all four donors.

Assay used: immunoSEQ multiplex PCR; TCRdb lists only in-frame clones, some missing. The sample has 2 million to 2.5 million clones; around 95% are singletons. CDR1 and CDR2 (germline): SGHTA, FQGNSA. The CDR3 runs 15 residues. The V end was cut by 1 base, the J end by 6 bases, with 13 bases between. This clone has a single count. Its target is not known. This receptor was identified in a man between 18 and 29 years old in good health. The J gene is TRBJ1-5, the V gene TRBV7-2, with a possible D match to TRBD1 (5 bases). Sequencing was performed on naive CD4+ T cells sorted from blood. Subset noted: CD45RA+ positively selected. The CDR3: CASSLVGDVSQPQHF. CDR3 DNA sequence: TGTGCCAGCAGCTTAGTGGGGGACGTGAGTCAGCCCCAGCATTTT. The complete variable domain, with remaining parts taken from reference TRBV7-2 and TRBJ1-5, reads GAGVSQSPSNKVTEKGKDVELRCDPISGHTALYWYRQSLGQGLEFLIYFQGNSAPDKSGLPSDRFSAERTGGSVSTLTIQRTQQEDSAVYLCASSLVGDVSQPQHFGDGTRLSIL.